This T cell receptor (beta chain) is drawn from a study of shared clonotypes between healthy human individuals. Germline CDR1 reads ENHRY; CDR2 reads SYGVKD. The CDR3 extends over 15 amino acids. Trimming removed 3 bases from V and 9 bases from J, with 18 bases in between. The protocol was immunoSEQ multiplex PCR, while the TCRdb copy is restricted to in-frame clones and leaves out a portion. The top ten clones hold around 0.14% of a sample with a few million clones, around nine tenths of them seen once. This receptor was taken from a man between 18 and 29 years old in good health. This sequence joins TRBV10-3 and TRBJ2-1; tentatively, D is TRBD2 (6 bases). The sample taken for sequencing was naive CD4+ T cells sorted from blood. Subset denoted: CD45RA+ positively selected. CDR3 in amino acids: CAISDFGSTGLEQFF. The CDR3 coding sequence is TGTGCCATCAGTGACTTCGGAAGTACGGGACTTGAGCAGTTCTTC.